Sequencing of this TCR beta chain was carried out in a study of beta chain features in type 1 diabetes. About the research overall: Patients were similar to healthy donors in age and gender (as well as in cell yields).

As regards this clone: Its target is unknown.

Sampling consisted of one heparinised blood draw per donor, averaging approximately 120 mL. The study's findings and limits: Moderately but significantly shorter TCRB CDR3s were found in Type 1 diabetes patients in all four CD4+ subsets. High TCR expression in some cells could lead to their over-representation in cDNA sequencing. The naive, central memory and Treg TCRB repertoires of patients appeared to be more similar to one another than those of healthy donors.

The study reverse transcribed the entire isolated RNA, so it sequenced expressed TCRB transcripts. Sequenced by immunoSEQ multiplex PCR; TCRdb stores in-frame clones only, minus some. This table holds 600,000 or so clones, about an eighth found once. The clonotype originates from a man aged 18-30 years with type 1 diabetes. The sequenced material came from naive CD4+ T cells from blood.

The CDR3 protein is CASSLSQTDTQYF. The CDR3, as DNA: TGCGCCAGCAGCTTATCACAAACAGATACGCAGTATTTT. This sequence joins TRBV5-1 and TRBJ2-3; the D is unclear. This CDR3 is built from 13 residues. Between the trimmed V and J ends, which lost 2 bases and 3 bases, there was a span of 7 bases. Per the germline V gene, CDR1 is SGHRS and CDR2 is YFSETQ.